One and the same sample provided the 16 T cell receptor beta chains below, sequenced in a study of human T cells and chemical hapten exposure. The time point denotes: patch test 1, 2 weeks after DPC sensitization. Treatment of the sample: therapeutic diphenylcyclopropenone sensitization with weekly scalp DPC. TCRdb re-analysed the RACE reads in MiXCR, keeping a single row per CDR3 protein. This table has some 110,000 distinct CDR3 sequences, roughly an eighth appearing once. Here the sequenced sample was whole blood, taken in connection with sensitization to the hapten diphenylcyclopropenone (DPC). These receptors originate from a woman aged 45-65 years with alopecia areata. Some clones in this sample may be carry-over from other donors' samples.

Only a few counts were recorded for this clonotype. This chain joins TRBV5-1 and TRBJ2-5; 8 nucleotides align to TRBD1. From germline, CDR1 is SGHRS and CDR2 YFSETQ. Losses at the gene ends were 0 bases for V and 5 bases for J; bases not matched to a gene: 6. The length of the CDR3 is 15 residues. This CDR3 is CASSLADRAFETQYF. CDR3 DNA sequence: TGCGCCAGCAGCTTGGCGGACAGGGCGTTTGAGACCCAGTACTTC.

This clonotype was seen a few times. V and J are TRBV19 and TRBJ1-1; 7 bases are shared with TRBD1. Losses at the gene ends were 7 bases for V and 0 bases for J; bases not matched to a gene: 5. The CDR3 runs to 14 residues. From germline, CDR1 is LNHDA and CDR2 SQIVND (reference sequence). CDR3 DNA sequence: TGTGCCAGTACCCAGACAGGGATGAACACTGAAGCTTTCTTT. Protein: CASTQTGMNTEAFF.

At least ten counts were recorded for this clonotype. The chain has TRBV19 and TRBJ1-6; D unclear. The CDR3 has 16 amino acids. With 3 bases removed from V and 0 bases from J, the gap between germline ends came to 9 bases. Germline loops: CDR1 LNHDA, CDR2 SQIVND (reference sequence). This chain's CDR3 is CASSIRRSSYNSPLHF. In DNA, the CDR3 is TGTGCCAGTAGTATCAGAAGGAGCTCCTATAATTCACCCCTCCACTTT.

This chain uses TRBV11-2 with TRBJ2-3; 8 bases line up with TRBD1. CDR1 is SGHAT and CDR2 is FQNNGV in the germline V gene. Germline trimming cut 4 bases from V and 8 bases from J; bases unmatched to any gene: 11. The CDR3 sequence is 15 residues long. CDR3 amino acids: CASSSRTGTMRTQYF. CDR3 nucleotides: TGTGCCAGCAGCTCCCGGACAGGGACCATGCGTACGCAGTATTTT. Combining the CDR3 with reference TRBV11-2 and TRBJ2-3 gives the whole variable domain EAGVAQSPRYKIIEKRQSVAFWCNPISGHATLYWYQQILGQGPKLLIQFQNNGVVDDSQLPKDRFSAERLKGVDSTLKIQPAKLEDSAVYLCASSSRTGTMRTQYFGPGTRLTVL.

This clonotype has only a few counts. The V and J genes are TRBV5-6 and TRBJ1-1; weak D call: TRBD1 (5 bases). The V gene's germline CDR1 is SGHDT and CDR2 YYEEEE. CDR3 length: 15 amino acids. V lost 4 bases and J lost 4, with 17 bases in between. This CDR3 reads CASSRPGPLATEAFF. DNA of the CDR3: TGTGCCAGCAGCCGACCGGGACCGCTGGCCACTGAAGCTTTCTTT. Based on the CDR3 plus reference TRBV5-6 and TRBJ1-1, the full variable domain is DAGVTQSPTHLIKTRGQQVTLRCSPKSGHDTVSWYQQALGQGPQFIFQYYEEEERQRGNFPDRFSGHQFPNYSSELNVNALLLGDSALYLCASSRPGPLATEAFFGQGTRLTVV.

This clonotype was counted at least ten times. The chain recombines TRBV6-5 with TRBJ2-5; the match to TRBD2 covers 7 bases. The V segment lost 8 bases and the J segment 2 bases; nucleotides outside the gene matches: 14. CDR1 and CDR2 (germline): MNHEY, SVGAGI. The CDR3 is 16 amino acids. The CDR3 loop is CASRDRQASGQETQYF. The CDR3 DNA is TGTGCCAGCCGCGATCGGCAGGCTAGCGGACAAGAGACCCAGTACTTC.

This clonotype has a count of ten or more. This chain links TRBV5-1 with TRBJ2-1, with 9 nucleotides matching TRBD2. The CDR3 is 16 amino acids. The germline CDR1 and CDR2 sequences are SGHRS and YFSETQ. Trimming at V came to 4 bases and at J to 7 bases, leaving 12 bases not matched to a gene. CDR3 sequence (DNA): TGCGCCAGCAGCCCACGACTAGCGGAGTTGAGGAATGAGCAGTTCTTC. Residues: CASSPRLAELRNEQFF.

The sample holds many counts of this clonotype. The chain uses TRBV5-1 and TRBJ2-3, with 10 nucleotides matching TRBD1. The CDR3 runs 15 residues. CDR1 and CDR2 from the germline V gene are SGHRS and YFSETQ. After removal of 5 bases from V and 4 bases from J, the junction contained 7 bases not matched to a gene. This CDR3 is CASRPGTGVADTQYF. The CDR3, as DNA: TGCGCCAGCAGGCCCGGGACAGGGGTAGCAGATACGCAGTATTTT. The full variable domain, with the rest looked up from reference TRBV5-1 and TRBJ2-3, is KAGVTQTPRYLIKTRGQQVTLSCSPISGHRSVSWYQQTPGQGLQFLFEYFSETQRNKGNFPGRFSGRQFSNSRSEMNVSTLELGDSALYLCASRPGTGVADTQYFGPGTRLTVL.

The table lists this clonotype with many counts. This chain connects TRBV9 to TRBJ2-3; no definite D call. The V gene lost 4 bases and the J gene lost 2 bases, with 11 bases spanning the gap. CDR1 is SGDLS, CDR2 YYNGEE, per germline. The CDR3 has 14 amino acids. The CDR3 DNA sequence: TGTGCCAGCAGCCCAGCAGGAGCCACAGATACGCAGTATTTT. This gives the protein CASSPAGATDTQYF.

Many counts were recorded for this clonotype. The chain carries TRBV3-1 and TRBJ2-5; 7 nucleotides agree with TRBD1. CDR3 length equals 15 residues. Germline V CDR1 and CDR2: LGHDT, YNNKEL (reference sequence). J gave up 2 bases and V 4 bases, and 7 bases lay outside the gene matches. The DNA of the CDR3 is TGTGCCAGCAGCCCAGCCCCACAGGGGCAAGAGACCCAGTACTTC. This sequence encodes CASSPAPQGQETQYF.

The chain has TRBV29-1 and TRBJ2-5; D may be TRBD2 (7 bases). The V gene lost 8 bases and the J gene lost 4 bases, with 17 bases spanning the gap. Germline CDR1 is SQVTM and CDR2 is ANQGSEA. This CDR3 spans 13 amino acids. The CDR3 DNA reads TGCAGCACCATGGGGCGGGGGCCAGAGACCCAGTACTTC. Amino acid sequence: CSTMGRGPETQYF. Looking up the rest from reference TRBV29-1 and TRBJ2-5 gives the full variable domain: SAVISQKPSRDICQRGTSLTIQCQVDSQVTMMFWYRQQPGQSLTLIATANQGSEATYESGFVIDKFPISRPNLTFSTLTVSNMSPEDSSIYLCSTMGRGPETQYFGPGTRLLVL.

This clonotype was recorded many times. The chain has TRBV19 and TRBJ2-2; D unclear. V lost 9 bases and J lost 7, with 12 bases in between. The germline CDR1 and CDR2 sequences are LNHDA and SQIVND (reference sequence). The length of the CDR3 is 12 residues. CDR3 region: CASTLIGGELFF. The CDR3 nucleotides read TGTGCCAGCACCCTTATCGGCGGGGAGCTGTTTTTT.

This clonotype was recorded at least ten times. V and J are TRBV24-1 and TRBJ1-5; D unresolved. CDR1 and CDR2 (germline): KGHDR, SFDVKD. The CDR3 is 13 residues long. Deletions cut 8 bases from V and 1 base from J, with 8 bases between. The CDR3 loop reads CATITGSNQPQHF. As DNA, the CDR3 is TGTGCCACCATCACGGGGAGCAATCAGCCCCAGCATTTT.

The genes are TRBV4-1 and TRBJ2-7; 9 nucleotides line up with TRBD1. The CDR3 is made up of 15 amino acids. The germline CDR1 and CDR2 sequences are MGHRA and YSYEKL. V shed 4 bases, J shed 5 bases, and the junction held 9 bases outside the gene matches. CDR3 DNA sequence: TGCGCCAGCAGCCTGGGACAGGGAAGGCTGGACGAGCAGTACTTC. It is translated as CASSLGQGRLDEQYF.

Many counts were recorded for this clonotype. The V gene is TRBV2, the J gene TRBJ1-1, with 7 bases aligning to TRBD1. Losses at the gene ends were 1 base for V and 0 bases for J; bases not matched to a gene: 8. CDR3 length: 17 residues. Germline V gene sequence: CDR1 SNHLY, CDR2 FYNNEI. This chain's CDR3 is CASSEEWDRTMNTEAFF. Written as DNA, the CDR3 is TGTGCCAGCAGTGAAGAATGGGACAGAACTATGAACACTGAAGCTTTCTTT.

In its sample, this clonotype was seen many times. The chain links TRBV6-6 to TRBJ1-6; 7 bases align to TRBD1. The ends lost 3 bases at V and 6 bases at J; junction bases unmatched: 5. Germline lookup yields CDR1 MNHNY and CDR2 SVGAGI (reference sequence). This CDR3 spans 15 amino acids. The CDR3 bases are TGTGCCAGCAGTTATATTCGGGACAGTAATTCACCCCTCCACTTT. Amino acids: CASSYIRDSNSPLHF.